This TCR beta chain was captured by sequencing in a study of cytomegalovirus exposure and HLA in healthy donors. The study's findings and limits: High sensitivity and specificity were reportedly achieved when the classifier diagnosed cytomegalovirus status. Cytomegalovirus-associated status was assigned to 150 to 200 TCR beta chains. When a later analysis was performed, an Asian-associated ancestry cluster reportedly had fewer N-insertions than the approximately 690-donor mean.

The PCR was carried out with 60 Vbeta primers and 13 Jbeta primers. Using immunoSEQ multiplex PCR, the repertoire was profiled, and TCRdb retains in-frame clones only, with some absent. This sample has 200,000 to 250,000 clones, with more than 60% found just once. Concerning this clone: As yet, its antigen is unknown.

The CDR3 is 14 amino acids. From germline, CDR1 is SQVTM and CDR2 ANQGSEA. Unmatched junction bases numbered 8, after V lost 6 bases and J lost 4 bases. The receptor was derived from a woman in her fifties or sixties in good health and CMV-seropositive. Sequenced input: PBMCs. V is TRBV29-1 and J is TRBJ2-3; 9 bases line up with TRBD2. The CDR3 reads CSVASSGISDTQYF. The CDR3 DNA follows: TGCAGCGTCGCCTCTAGCGGGATCTCAGATACGCAGTATTTT.